This T cell receptor (beta chain) was recorded in a study of blood T cell repertoires in COVID-19. On the study more broadly: Italy, Spain and the United States were the sources of the convalescent and acute COVID-19 samples. PBMCs, B-cell-depleted T cells, or T cells were the source of the cDNA or gDNA that made up the material.

Germline CDR1 is MDHEN and CDR2 is SYDVKM. The CDR3 is 18 residues long. V lost 6 bases, J lost 0 bases, and 17 bases stayed unmatched. A few counts support this clone. Original processing notes: Amplifying reference gene primers gave estimates of nucleated cell counts. Profiled with immunoSEQ multiplex PCR; TCRdb holds only in-frame clones, not every one. That table gives V, J and clone size, and the DNA gave D and trimming. The sample yields around 300,000 clones, around nine tenths seen once. The gene calls are TRBV28 and TRBJ2-7, with 7 bases matching TRBD2. The sequence was collected from a woman in her forties who had recovered from COVID-19. The sequencing input was peripheral blood. As DNA, the CDR3 is TGTGCCAGCAGCCCCATCGCAGCGGGACCACATACCTCCTACGAGCAGTACTTC. Translation: CASSPIAAGPHTSYEQYF.